Below are 9 T cell receptor beta chains sequenced from a single sample in a study of identical twins. TCRdb passed the 5' RACE reads through MiXCR, listing each CDR3 protein once. Seen here are some 570,000 distinct CDR3 sequences, around 22% observed once, and the top ten hold approximately 0.5%. These records were also assigned to another study, of yellow fever vaccine responses in identical twins.

Sequencing was carried out using CD4+ T cells sorted from blood. These receptors came from a woman aged 18-29 years in good health.

The chain links TRBV11-1 to TRBJ2-6; D is ambiguous. The CDR3 length is 18 residues. Germline CDR1 SGHAT, CDR2 FQDESV (reference sequence). V was pared by 1 base and J by 0 bases, with 13 bases between. CDR3 loop: CASSLGRITISGANVLTF. The CDR3 region has the DNA TGTGCCAGCAGCTTAGGAAGGATTACCATCTCTGGGGCCAACGTCCTGACTTTC.

This clonotype was observed a handful of times. J is TRBJ2-7 and V is TRBV5-1, with a tentative D call TRBD1 (5 bases). The CDR3 extends over 15 amino acids. Germline CDR1 is SGHRS and CDR2 is YFSETQ. Deletions cut 0 bases from V and 2 bases from J, with 12 bases between. The CDR3 is CASSLGPGNPYEQYF. In DNA, the CDR3 is TGCGCCAGCAGCTTGGGACCAGGGAACCCCTACGAGCAGTACTTC.

The chain employs TRBV20-1 and TRBJ2-3; D may correspond to TRBD1 or TRBD2 (6 bases each). The germline V gene has CDR1 DFQATT and CDR2 SNEGSKA (reference sequence). This CDR3 region has 16 residues. V dropped 1 base and J dropped 5 bases, with 19 bases sitting between them. CDR3 DNA sequence: TGCAGTGCTAGAGGCGGCGGAGGGGGTGTTCTAGATACGCAGTATTTT. Encoded protein: CSARGGGGGVLDTQYF.

The chain is built from TRBV5-5 and TRBJ1-5, with TRBD1 identical over 9 bases. Germline-derived CDR1 and CDR2 are SGHKS and YYEKEE (reference sequence). The CDR3 contains 16 residues. V was clipped by 4 bases and J by 4 bases; unmatched bases: 9. This CDR3 reads CASSKDRGPTNQPQHF. The CDR3 DNA is TGTGCCAGCAGCAAGGACAGGGGTCCCACTAATCAGCCCCAGCATTTT.

The chain has TRBV12-5 and TRBJ2-3; the match to TRBD1 covers 7 bases. CDR1 is LGHNT, CDR2 FRNRAP, per germline. The V and J ends lost 5 bases and 2 bases, in that order; junction bases with no gene match: 4. The CDR3 totals 14 residues. The CDR3 coding sequence is TGTGCTAGTGGTCAGGGACAGACCACAGATACGCAGTATTTT. As protein: CASGQGQTTDTQYF.

At least ten counts were recorded for this clonotype. The gene calls are TRBV7-2 and TRBJ2-7; no clear D gene. The CDR3 has 11 amino acids. In germline, CDR1 is SGHTA, CDR2 FQGNSA. The ends were cut back, 7 bases at V and 3 bases at J, with 7 bases in the middle. CDR3 loop: CASISCYEQYV. The CDR3 DNA reads as TGTGCCAGCATATCCTGCTACGAGCAGTACGTC.

This sequence joins TRBV5-6 and TRBJ2-1; D might be TRBD1 (6 bases). The germline gives CDR1 SGHDT, CDR2 YYEEEE. The ends were cut back, 4 bases at V and 7 bases at J, with 12 bases in the middle. The CDR3 runs 13 residues. The CDR3 is CASSSGTINEQFF. In nucleotides, the CDR3 is TGTGCCAGCAGCAGTGGGACAATAAATGAGCAGTTCTTC.

This clonotype was counted a few times. The rearrangement uses TRBV24-1 and TRBJ2-5; D may correspond to TRBD1 or TRBD2 (7 bases each). CDR1 and CDR2 from the germline V gene are KGHDR and SFDVKD. This CDR3 contains 16 residues. Trimming shortened V by 3 bases and J by 5 bases, and 18 bases separated the two germline ends. CDR3 sequence (DNA): TGTGCCACCAGTGATCTCGTGAGGGGGCGGGGGGAGACCCAGTACTTC. It encodes CATSDLVRGRGETQYF.

CDR3 amino acids: CSVENRGQDEKLFF. DNA for the CDR3: TGCAGCGTTGAAAACAGGGGGCAGGATGAAAAACTGTTTTTT. The V call is TRBV29-1, the J call TRBJ1-4; TRBD1 aligns across 9 bases. CDR1 and CDR2 from the germline V gene are SQVTM and ANQGSEA. V gave up 2 bases and J gave up 6 bases; unmatched junction bases: 4. CDR3 size: 14 residues.